What follows describes a single TCR beta chain. The data originate from a study of T cells in Graves' hyperthyroidism and ophthalmopathy. Amplified TCR beta CDR3 regions came from RNA transcripts. Initially, a first-round RT-PCR of the TCR CDR3 employed the HTBI primer set. TCRdb used MiXCR to reprocess the multiplex PCR reads, holding one entry per CDR3 protein. There are about 200,000 distinct CDR3 sequences in the sample; about a sixth occur only once, and over 45% lies in the top ten. With a duration under 2 months, the hyperthyroidism was newly diagnosed in patients aged 18 to 65. V gave up 5 bases and J gave up 2 bases, with 16 bases separating them. The length of the CDR3 is 15 residues.

Material for sequencing was blood. The chain couples TRBV12-3 or TRBV12-4 to TRBJ2-7, with D possibly being TRBD1 (8 bases). The sequence came from a woman aged 45-65 years with Graves' hyperthyroidism. Here the CDR3 reads CASSPTGGVAYEQYF. The CDR3 DNA reads as TGTGCCAGCAGTCCAACAGGGGGGGTAGCCTACGAGCAGTACTTC.